The 29 T cell receptor beta chains given below trace back to one sample, sequenced in a study of T cell responses to AZD1222 COVID-19 vaccine. Only in-frame clones appear in the TCRdb table, and some are missing; sequencing was by immunoSEQ multiplex PCR. Of 170,000 or so clones in the sample, about 90% were seen once. The sample was peripheral blood, taken on day 0 of AZD1222 vaccination. The receptor set was obtained from an adult in good health.

This clone was seen just once. The chain is built from TRBV3-1 (or the pseudogene TRBV3-2) and TRBJ1-4; D not certain. The V and J ends lost 2 bases and 0 bases respectively, with 4 bases between them. CDR3 size: 14 residues. Germline lookup yields CDR1 LGHDT and CDR2 YNNKEL (reference sequence). This CDR3 reads CASSQQATNEKLFF. For the CDR3, the DNA is TGTGCCAGCAGCCAACAAGCAACTAATGAAAAACTGTTTTTT.

As concerns this clone: Germline is not matched at one junction end, which may reflect a read error. The chain recombines TRBV11-2 with TRBJ1-2, with D possibly being TRBD1 (5 bases). The CDR3 extends over 15 amino acids. Germline loops: CDR1 SGHAT, CDR2 FQNNGV. The CDR3 is CASSLGPGRRSGGAF. The CDR3 bases are TGTGCCAGCAGCTTAGGTCCGGGACGGCGCTCTGGTGGGGCCTTC. Full variable domain (missing parts from reference TRBV11-2 and TRBJ1-2): EAGVAQSPRYKIIEKRQSVAFWCNPISGHATLYWYQQILGQGPKLLIQFQNNGVVDDSQLPKDRFSAERLKGVDSTLKIQPAKLEDSAVYLCASSLGPGRRSGGAFGSGTRLTVV.

The genes are TRBV5-1 and TRBJ2-7; D not resolved. Trimming took 4 bases from V and 3 from J, leaving 11 bases between them. The CDR3 extends over 13 amino acids. Germline V gives CDR1 SGHRS, CDR2 YFSETQ. This chain's CDR3 is CASSLGPDYEQYF. In nucleotides, the CDR3 is TGCGCCAGCAGCCTTGGACCGGACTACGAGCAGTACTTC.

The J gene is TRBJ2-1, the V gene TRBV27; 10 bases are shared with TRBD2. The J segment lost 6 bases and the V segment lost 6 bases, leaving 5 bases of the junction unmatched. CDR1 MNHEY and CDR2 SMNVEV come from the germline V gene (reference sequence). The CDR3 has 14 residues. The CDR3 loop is CASSWGTSVNEQFF. In nucleotides, the CDR3 is TGTGCCAGCAGCTGGGGGACTAGCGTCAATGAGCAGTTCTTC.

The rearrangement uses TRBV4-1 and TRBJ2-3, with TRBD2 matching over 7 bases. The trim removed 4 bases at V and 1 base at J, leaving 2 bases unmatched. The length of the CDR3 is 14 residues. The germline CDR1 and CDR2 sequences are MGHRA and YSYEKL. CDR3 coding DNA: TGCGCCAGCAGCCGCCTAGCGGGCACAGATACGCAGTATTTT. It specifies CASSRLAGTDTQYF.

In this sample, this clone turned up once. This sequence joins TRBV6-5 and TRBJ1-4; D gene ambiguous. The CDR3 covers 13 residues. Germline V gene data show CDR1 as MNHEY and CDR2 as SVGAGI. Trimming removed 2 bases at V and 10 bases at J, with 11 bases between. CDR3 nucleotides: TGTGCCAGCAGTTACGATCCAGATGGAAAACTGTTTTTT. This gives the protein CASSYDPDGKLFF.

This chain joins TRBV29-1 and TRBJ1-1; tentatively, D is TRBD1 (5 bases). The CDR3 runs 13 residues. Trimming pared 4 bases from V and 3 bases from J, leaving 12 bases between. CDR1 is SQVTM and CDR2 is ANQGSEA in the germline V gene. CDR3 coding DNA: TGCAGCGTTGTTGGGGGAGGTGACACTGAAGCTTTCTTT. Translating it yields CSVVGGGDTEAFF. The full variable domain, rest sourced from reference TRBV29-1 and TRBJ1-1, is SAVISQKPSRDICQRGTSLTIQCQVDSQVTMMFWYRQQPGQSLTLIATANQGSEATYESGFVIDKFPISRPNLTFSTLTVSNMSPEDSSIYLCSVVGGGDTEAFFGQGTRLTVV.

The chain joins TRBV15 to TRBJ2-7; 7 bases fit TRBD1. The CDR3 has 16 amino acids. J was trimmed by 2 bases and V by 3 bases; bases with no gene match: 10. Germline CDR1 LNHNV, CDR2 YYDKDF (reference sequence). The DNA for the CDR3 is TGTGCCACCAGCAGCGGAACAGGGGAGATCGCCTACGAGCAGTACTTC. It codes for CATSSGTGEIAYEQYF.

The rearrangement joins TRBV7-9 to TRBJ2-1; 8 bases fit TRBD2. V trimming: 3 bases; J trimming: 5 bases; junction bases outside the gene matches: 3. CDR3 size: 14 residues. The V gene's germline CDR1 is SEHNR and CDR2 FQNEAQ (reference sequence). The CDR3 protein is CASSFGAGDNEQFF. DNA of the CDR3: TGTGCCAGCAGCTTCGGAGCGGGGGACAATGAGCAGTTCTTC.

The chain links TRBV5-1 to TRBJ2-5, with 7 bases fitting TRBD1. There are 14 residues in the CDR3. Looked up from germline, CDR1 is SGHRS and CDR2 is YFSETQ. Trimming at V came to 4 bases and at J to 5 bases, leaving 8 bases not matched to a gene. Here the CDR3 reads CASSKTGWGETQYF. CDR3 coding DNA: TGCGCCAGCAGCAAGACAGGGTGGGGGGAGACCCAGTACTTC. The full variable domain, completed using reference TRBV5-1 and TRBJ2-5, is KAGVTQTPRYLIKTRGQQVTLSCSPISGHRSVSWYQQTPGQGLQFLFEYFSETQRNKGNFPGRFSGRQFSNSRSEMNVSTLELGDSALYLCASSKTGWGETQYFGPGTRLLVL.

The chain uses TRBV7-9 and TRBJ1-2; D is unresolved. There are 12 residues in the CDR3. Germline V gene lookup returns CDR1 SEHNR and CDR2 FQNEAQ (reference sequence). V lost 2 bases and J lost 11, with 12 bases in between. In DNA, the CDR3 is TGTGCCAGCAGCTTAATAGTGGGCCCTTACACCTTC. Translation: CASSLIVGPYTF.

The chain joins TRBV6-6 to TRBJ2-3; 8 bases map to TRBD1. Trimming removed 4 bases from V and 6 bases from J; junction bases left unmatched: 9. Germline CDR1 MNHNY, CDR2 SVGAGI (reference sequence). The CDR3 is made up of 15 amino acids. Here the CDR3 DNA reads TGTGCCAGCAGTTCACCGGGACAGGCATCCGATACGCAGTATTTT. Amino acid sequence: CASSSPGQASDTQYF.

V and J are TRBV6-5 and TRBJ1-2; 9 bases align to TRBD1. CDR1 is MNHEY, CDR2 SVGAGI, per germline. This CDR3 is built from 15 residues. V was pared by 2 bases and J by 4 bases, with 5 bases of the junction left unmatched. CDR3: CASSYEGTGTYGYTF. The CDR3 region has the DNA TGTGCCAGCAGTTACGAAGGGACAGGGACCTATGGCTACACCTTC.

The chain uses TRBV28 and TRBJ2-7; 7 nucleotides line up with TRBD2. V gave up 2 bases and J gave up 0 bases; unmatched junction bases: 13. Germline values: CDR1 MDHEN, CDR2 SYDVKM. The CDR3 is 18 residues long. The CDR3 DNA sequence: TGTGCCAGCAGTTTAGGGGCCCAATGGCGGGAGAGCTCCTACGAGCAGTACTTC. It translates to CASSLGAQWRESSYEQYF.

The V and J genes are TRBV15 and TRBJ1-3; a weak D match, TRBD1 (5 bases). The CDR3 covers 17 residues. The germline CDR1 and CDR2 sequences are LNHNV and YYDKDF (reference sequence). Trimming pared 2 bases from V and 3 bases from J, leaving 17 bases between. In nucleotides, the CDR3 is TGTGCCACCAGCAGACCGAACGTAGGGGTCGATGGAAACACCATATATTTT. This codes for CATSRPNVGVDGNTIYF.

A few counts support this clone. J is TRBJ1-5 and V is TRBV19, with no clear D. Germline CDR1 reads LNHDA; CDR2 reads SQIVND (reference sequence). V shed 5 bases and J shed 5 bases, with 10 bases lying between them. The CDR3 spans 13 residues. The CDR3 coding sequence is TGTGCCAGTAGTGGAGTTCCTTATCAGCCCCAGCATTTT. This sequence encodes CASSGVPYQPQHF.

The chain employs TRBV3-1 (or the pseudogene TRBV3-2) and TRBJ1-3; the D is unclear. The CDR3 has 12 residues. Germline values: CDR1 LGHDT, CDR2 YNNKEL (reference sequence). V was clipped by 1 base and J by 7 bases, with 5 bases between them. The CDR3 DNA follows: TGTGCCAGCAGCCAAGGGGAGAACACCATATATTTT. It specifies CASSQGENTIYF.

This chain connects TRBV7-6 to TRBJ1-2; D unclear. V was trimmed by 1 base and J by 10 bases, leaving 7 bases between them. CDR1 is SGHVS, CDR2 FNYEAQ, per germline. The CDR3 runs to 11 residues. In nucleotides, the CDR3 is TGTGCCAGCAGCTTAGGGCCATTCTACACCTTC. It yields the protein CASSLGPFYTF.

This clone was detected a few times. This chain links TRBV6-5 with TRBJ2-3, with 9 nucleotides matching TRBD2. The CDR3 has 15 amino acids. Germline V gives CDR1 MNHEY, CDR2 SVGAGI. Losses at the gene ends were 6 bases for V and 4 bases for J; bases not matched to a gene: 8. CDR3 residues: CASREGSGSSDTQYF. The CDR3 DNA reads TGTGCCAGCAGGGAGGGTAGCGGGAGTTCAGATACGCAGTATTTT.

A few counts support this clone. The chain couples TRBV6-5 to TRBJ1-4; no definite D call. The CDR3 has 14 residues. V lost 6 bases and J 8 bases, leaving 16 bases between the germline ends. The germline V gene has CDR1 MNHEY and CDR2 SVGAGI. For the CDR3, the DNA is TGTGCCAGCAGGGCCGAACAGCGGAACGAAAAACTGTTTTTT. This sequence encodes CASRAEQRNEKLFF.

V and J are TRBV2 and TRBJ2-4; D gene unclear. Trimming took off 4 bases at V and 2 bases at J, with 9 bases between the two ends. This CDR3 has 14 amino acids. CDR1 is SNHLY and CDR2 is FYNNEI in the germline V gene. The CDR3: CASSGPSSKNIQYF. For the CDR3, the DNA is TGTGCCAGCAGTGGACCCTCGTCCAAAAACATTCAGTACTTC.

The rearrangement uses TRBV2 and TRBJ2-7, with D unclear. Germline CDR1 and CDR2: SNHLY and FYNNEI. V lost 10 bases, J lost 0 bases, and 10 bases lay in between. The CDR3 length is 12 residues. In DNA, the CDR3 is TGTGCCACCCGACTTGGCTCCTACGAGCAGTACTTC. Translation gives CATRLGSYEQYF. The full variable domain, its missing parts supplied by reference TRBV2 and TRBJ2-7, is EPEVTQTPSHQVTQMGQEVILRCVPISNHLYFYWYRQILGQKVEFLVSFYNNEISEKSEIFDDQFSVERPDGSNFTLKIRSTKLEDSAMYFCATRLGSYEQYFGPGTRLTVT.

The V call is TRBV28, the J call TRBJ1-2; D not certain. Trimming left V 8 bases short and J 4 bases short, with 14 bases between. CDR3 length: 13 residues. Germline V gene data show CDR1 as MDHEN and CDR2 as SYDVKM. CDR3 coding DNA: TGTGCCAGCGGCGGGTTTCCCGCCTATGGCTACACCTTC. Its protein product is CASGGFPAYGYTF.

V is TRBV6-5 and J is TRBJ1-5; D uncertain. Germline V gene lookup returns CDR1 MNHEY and CDR2 SVGAGI. Between the trimmed V and J ends, which lost 2 bases and 0 bases, there was a span of 8 bases. The CDR3 is 15 residues long. CDR3 loop: CASSYRSASNQPQHF. The CDR3 DNA is TGTGCCAGCAGTTACAGGTCAGCTAGCAATCAGCCCCAGCATTTT.

The chain employs TRBV7-9 and TRBJ1-1; D is unclear. Germline-derived CDR1 and CDR2 are SEHNR and FQNEAQ (reference sequence). The germline V and J ends were trimmed by 7 bases and 3 bases, with 15 bases remaining between them. The CDR3 has 14 residues. CDR3 protein: CASTPLGSDTEAFF. The DNA of the CDR3 is TGTGCCAGCACCCCATTGGGCAGTGACACTGAAGCTTTCTTT. The variable domain in full, completed from reference TRBV7-9 and TRBJ1-1, reads DTGVSQNPRHKITKRGQNVTFRCDPISEHNRLYWYRQTLGQGPEFLTYFQNEAQLEKSRLLSDRFSAERPKGSFSTLEIQRTEQGDSAMYLCASTPLGSDTEAFFGQGTRLTVV.

The chain uses TRBV27 and TRBJ2-7; 11 nucleotides match TRBD2. The germline V gene encodes CDR1 MNHEY and CDR2 SMNVEV (reference sequence). V trimming: 3 bases; J trimming: 3 bases; junction bases outside the gene matches: 4. The CDR3 extends over 15 amino acids. The CDR3 region has the DNA TGTGCCAGCAGTTTGTCAACTAGCGGGGGCTACGAGCAGTACTTC. This codes for CASSLSTSGGYEQYF.

The chain uses TRBV3-1 (or the pseudogene TRBV3-2) and TRBJ1-6; 8 bases line up with TRBD1. The CDR3 loop spans 14 amino acids. Germline assignment: CDR1 LGHDT and CDR2 YNNKEL (reference sequence). The J segment lost 9 bases and the V segment lost 5 bases, leaving 6 bases of the junction unmatched. The CDR3 DNA reads TGTGCCAGCAGCGTGCCAGGGGGCAGTTCACCCCTCCACTTT. Its translation is CASSVPGGSSPLHF.

The rearrangement joins TRBV9 to TRBJ1-3, with a possible D match to TRBD1 (5 bases). Germline V gives CDR1 SGDLS, CDR2 YYNGEE. The CDR3 loop spans 17 amino acids. V lost 0 bases and J 4 bases, leaving 17 bases between the germline ends. The DNA for the CDR3 is TGTGCCAGCAGCGTAGAGCCGAGGCCCGGGGGAGGAAACACCATATATTTT. Amino acids: CASSVEPRPGGGNTIYF.

This clone was detected only once. The V gene is TRBV5-8, the J gene TRBJ1-4; no firm D call. Germline loops: CDR1 SGHTS, CDR2 YDEGEE. V dropped 2 bases and J dropped 2 bases, with 13 bases sitting between them. This CDR3 has 16 residues. CDR3 sequence: CASSLGHATTNEKLFF. The CDR3 DNA follows: TGTGCCAGCAGCTTAGGGCATGCCACGACTAATGAAAAACTGTTTTTT.